The clone carrying this T cell receptor beta chain was seen once. The antigen remains undetermined. Clones were read by immunoSEQ multiplex PCR, and TCRdb kept only the in-frame ones, dropping some. In the table there are approximately 35,000 clones, roughly 80% of which are singletons. This entry is derived from a study of OX40 agonist ivuxolimab in advanced cancers. Study-wide background: In three patients, partial responses were observed, one with hepatocellular carcinoma and two with cutaneous melanoma.

V lost 6 bases and J 0 bases, leaving 20 bases between the germline ends. The CDR3 extends over 17 amino acids. Germline CDR1 is SNHLY and CDR2 is FYNNEI. Study results and caveats: Some of the nonresponding patients also showed low levels of normalized T-cell clonal expansion. CD4+ and CD8+ T cells in blood underwent clonal expansion by week 6 at 0.1 to 3.0 mg/kg. In CD8+ T cells, expanded clones were on average more numerous than in CD4+.

The input for sequencing was CD4+ or CD8+ T cells sorted from blood, taken in a trial of the OX40 agonist ivuxolimab. The TCR comes from an adult with an advanced solid tumor such as melanoma, head and neck, liver or kidney cancer. This chain uses TRBV2 with TRBJ1-2, with D maybe TRBD1 (5 bases). This CDR3 reads CASREPAALTANYGYTF. The CDR3 DNA is TGTGCCAGCAGGGAACCTGCCGCCCTGACAGCTAACTATGGCTACACCTTC. The full variable domain, its missing parts supplied by reference TRBV2 and TRBJ1-2, is EPEVTQTPSHQVTQMGQEVILRCVPISNHLYFYWYRQILGQKVEFLVSFYNNEISEKSEIFDDQFSVERPDGSNFTLKIRSTKLEDSAMYFCASREPAALTANYGYTFGSGTRLTVV.